This is a list of T cell receptor beta chains from one sample in a study of beta chain features in type 1 diabetes. Clones were sequenced by immunoSEQ multiplex PCR, and TCRdb holds only the in-frame ones, with some missing. The sample yields a few hundred thousand clones, roughly 14% seen once. What was sequenced was naive CD4+ T cells from blood. The receptors originated from a man younger than 45 with type 1 diabetes. Each CDR3 is given with its conserved first and last residue. D genes are given only for firm matches. Clone size is stated in some rows and not others, as once, few, many or a class when expanded.

TRBJ2-3 - TRBD2 TRBV25-1 CASGRGGPDTQYF TGTGCCAGCGGGCGGGGGGGCCCAGATACGCAGTATTTT
TRBJ2-1 - TRBD2 TRBV6-5 CASRGPGLVGNEQFF TGTGCCAGCAGGGGGCCGGGACTAGTGGGCAATGAGCAGTTCTTC
TRBJ1-5 once - TRBV12-5 CASGLTGNQPQHF TGTGCTAGTGGGCTTACAGGGAATCAGCCCCAGCATTTT
TRBJ2-5 - - TRBV20-1 CSARDLETQYF TGCAGTGCTAGAGATCTCGAGACCCAGTACTTC
TRBJ1-2 few - TRBV15 CATSRGLQQGGGYTF TGTGCCACCAGCAGGGGCCTTCAACAGGGCGGCGGCTACACCTTC
TRBJ2-3 - TRBD2 TRBV19 CASSQPGLADGADTQYF TGTGCCAGTAGTCAGCCGGGACTAGCGGATGGGGCAGATACGCAGTATTTT
TRBJ2-7 - - TRBV28 CASSLFRSTYEQYF TGTGCCAGCAGTTTATTTCGTAGCACCTACGAGCAGTACTTC
TRBJ1-1 few - TRBV18 CASSPREGLNTEAFF TGTGCCAGCTCACCACGGGAGGGGCTCAACACTGAAGCTTTCTTT
TRBJ2-5 few - TRBV29-1 CSASMGRQETQYF TGCAGCGCTTCAATGGGCCGGCAAGAGACCCAGTACTTC
TRBJ2-3 - - TRBV7-9 CASSADRLSVEDTQYF TGTGCCAGCAGCGCAGACAGGCTAAGTGTTGAAGATACGCAGTATTTT
TRBJ2-1 many - TRBV15 CATTGSYNEQFF TGTGCCACCACCGGGTCCTACAATGAGCAGTTCTTC
TRBJ1-4 - - TRBV19 CASRQGGEKLFF TGTGCCAGTAGACAGGGTGGAGAAAAACTGTTTTTT
TRBJ2-3 - TRBD2 TRBV4-2 CASSEGTSGFTDTQYF TGTGCCAGCAGCGAAGGGACTAGCGGTTTCACAGATACGCAGTATTTT
TRBJ1-1 few - TRBV5-6 CASSGDKNTEAFF TGTGCCAGCAGTGGGGACAAGAACACTGAAGCTTTCTTT
TRBJ2-7 - - TRBV20-1 CSASRGAEQYF TGCAGTGCTAGCCGGGGGGCCGAGCAGTACTTC